The 22 T cell receptor beta chains reported below all come from one sample, sequenced in a study of cytomegalovirus exposure and HLA in healthy donors. Vbeta (60) and Jbeta (13) primers were used in the PCR. Profiled with immunoSEQ multiplex PCR; TCRdb holds only in-frame clones, not every one. Of around 120,000 clones listed, over 60% are singletons. Input material: PBMCs. The receptor source for this set is a woman aged 40 to 50 in good health and CMV-seropositive.

The chain recombines TRBV6-1 with TRBJ2-7; possibly TRBD2 for D (6 bases). This CDR3 has 13 amino acids. The germline V and J ends were trimmed by 3 bases and 12 bases, with 18 bases remaining between them. Germline CDR1 reads MNHNS; CDR2 reads SASEGT. This chain's CDR3 is CASSESGWTKRYF. The CDR3 coding sequence is TGTGCCAGCAGTGAGTCCGGGTGGACTAAACGGTACTTC.

V usage is TRBV19 and J usage is TRBJ1-4, with 8 bases lining up with TRBD1. The V gene's germline CDR1 is LNHDA and CDR2 SQIVND (reference sequence). The CDR3 length is 14 residues. V shed 5 bases and J 7 bases; nucleotides not matched to a gene: 6. DNA for the CDR3: TGTGCCAGTAGTCAGGGGGCCCTGGGTGAAAAACTGTTTTTT. Residues: CASSQGALGEKLFF.

This clone was counted a few times. This rearrangement joins TRBV2 to TRBJ2-1, with 7 bases lining up with TRBD2. From germline, CDR1 is SNHLY and CDR2 FYNNEI. There are 14 residues in the CDR3. Trimming removed 7 bases from V and 1 base from J; junction bases left unmatched: 4. The CDR3 sequence is CASNPGLSYNEQFF. In DNA, the CDR3 is TGTGCCAGCAATCCGGGACTATCCTACAATGAGCAGTTCTTC.

The J gene is TRBJ2-3, the V gene TRBV30; D might be TRBD1 (6 bases). This CDR3 contains 14 residues. CDR1 is GTSNPN, CDR2 SVGIG, per germline (reference sequence). V was trimmed by 2 bases and J by 2 bases, leaving 11 bases between them. The CDR3 DNA reads TGTGCCTGGAGTCCCACAGGGTACACAGATACGCAGTATTTT. This translates into CAWSPTGYTDTQYF.

The rearrangement joins TRBV19 to TRBJ2-6, with D possibly TRBD1 on 6 matching bases. Germline-derived CDR1 and CDR2 are LNHDA and SQIVND (reference sequence). Trimming shortened V by 4 bases and J by 4 bases, and 11 bases separated the two germline ends. CDR3 length: 15 amino acids. The CDR3 loop is CASSKDRLGANVLTF. Here the CDR3 DNA reads TGTGCCAGTAGTAAAGACAGGCTCGGGGCCAACGTCCTGACTTTC.

The chain employs TRBV9 and TRBJ1-4; D is unclear. With 2 bases removed from V and 3 bases from J, the gap between germline ends came to 5 bases. Germline V gene data show CDR1 as SGDLS and CDR2 as YYNGEE. The CDR3 has 13 amino acids. In DNA, the CDR3 is TGTGCCAGCAGCGTCGGGTCTAATGAAAAACTGTTTTTT. Encoded protein: CASSVGSNEKLFF.

Only a few counts were recorded for this clone. This chain links TRBV6-5 with TRBJ2-7, with 9 bases aligning to TRBD1. V trimming: 6 bases; J trimming: 5 bases; junction bases outside the gene matches: 5. From germline, CDR1 is MNHEY and CDR2 SVGAGI. CDR3 length: 13 residues. The CDR3 DNA sequence: TGTGCCAGCAGCCGGGACAGGGACAACGAGCAGTACTTC. This codes for CASSRDRDNEQYF.

The rearrangement uses TRBV10-3 and TRBJ2-6, with a weak D call TRBD2 (5 bases). Germline V CDR1 and CDR2: ENHRY, SYGVKD. The CDR3 has 16 amino acids. Deletions cut 3 bases from V and 0 bases from J, with 9 bases between. CDR3 DNA: TGTGCCATCAGTGACGGGGTGGTCTCTGGGGCCAACGTCCTGACTTTC. It specifies CAISDGVVSGANVLTF.

The chain combines TRBV7-2 with TRBJ1-2; tentative D call: TRBD1 (5 bases). The CDR3 length is 14 residues. Germline CDR1 SGHTA, CDR2 FQGNSA. V lost 5 bases, J lost 2 bases, and 12 bases lay in between. The CDR3 sequence is CASSRGGGNYGYTF. For the CDR3, the DNA is TGTGCCAGCAGCCGCGGTGGGGGGAACTATGGCTACACCTTC.

This clone was seen a handful of times. This rearrangement joins TRBV19 to TRBJ1-1, with TRBD1 as a possible D gene (5 bases). The CDR3 spans 16 residues. Per the germline V gene, CDR1 is LNHDA and CDR2 is SQIVND (reference sequence). V was clipped by 0 bases and J by 1 base, with 12 bases between them. The CDR3 reads CASSIDLSRANTEAFF. Written as DNA, the CDR3 is TGTGCCAGTAGTATAGATCTGAGCAGGGCGAACACTGAAGCTTTCTTT.

The genes are TRBV2 and TRBJ2-2; weak D call: TRBD2 (5 bases). Trimming removed 7 bases from V and 4 bases from J, with 10 bases in between. The CDR3 is 13 residues long. Germline V gene data show CDR1 as SNHLY and CDR2 as FYNNEI. The CDR3 reads CASKREGTGELFF. The CDR3, as DNA: TGTGCCAGCAAACGGGAAGGCACCGGGGAGCTGTTTTTT.

The chain is built from TRBV4-3 and TRBJ2-7, with TRBD1 identical over 7 bases. From germline, CDR1 is LGHNA and CDR2 YSLEER. The ends lost 4 bases at V and 5 bases at J; junction bases unmatched: 2. This CDR3 comprises 12 residues. The CDR3 DNA reads as TGCGCCAGCAGCCCCGACAGGGACGAGCAGTACTTC. It codes for CASSPDRDEQYF.

CDR3 sequence: CASSRDTGENQPQHF. The CDR3 DNA sequence: TGTGCCAGCAGCCGTGACACAGGAGAGAATCAGCCCCAGCATTTT. V gene TRBV6-5 combines with J gene TRBJ1-5; weak D call: TRBD1 (5 bases). V was cut by 6 bases and J by 4 bases, with 16 bases left in between. Looked up from germline, CDR1 is MNHEY and CDR2 is SVGAGI. The CDR3 has 15 amino acids.

The genes are TRBV18 and TRBJ1-4; possible D gene TRBD1, 6 bases. V lost 6 bases to trimming and J lost 8 bases, with 16 bases between them. The germline gives CDR1 KGHSH, CDR2 LQKENI. This CDR3 comprises 14 residues. The CDR3 region has the DNA TGTGCCAGCTCTCAACAGGGTCCGAGGGAAAAACTGTTTTTT. As protein: CASSQQGPREKLFF.

The genes are TRBV4-2 and TRBJ2-7; maybe TRBD2 (6 bases). The V and J ends lost 2 bases and 3 bases respectively, with 14 bases between them. This CDR3 spans 15 amino acids. From germline, CDR1 is LGHNA and CDR2 YNFKEQ. The CDR3, as DNA: TGTGCCAGCAGCCAAACAGGCGGGGATTACTACGAGCAGTACTTC. Translation: CASSQTGGDYYEQYF.

The table lists this clone with a count of one. The V gene is TRBV7-9, the J gene TRBJ1-1; 7 bases map to TRBD1. V lost 3 bases, J lost 4 bases, and 8 bases stayed unmatched. The CDR3 spans 15 residues. The germline V gene encodes CDR1 SEHNR and CDR2 FQNEAQ (reference sequence). CDR3 sequence reads: CASSFQGVRFTEAFF. CDR3 bases: TGTGCCAGCAGCTTCCAGGGGGTTAGGTTCACTGAAGCTTTCTTT.

The rearrangement links TRBV7-3 to TRBJ2-3; D perhaps matches TRBD1 (5 bases). There are 14 residues in the CDR3. CDR1 is SGHTA, CDR2 FQGTGA, per germline. The germline V and J ends were trimmed by 5 bases and 0 bases, with 9 bases remaining between them. Here the CDR3 reads CASSIGHSTDTQYF. CDR3 bases: TGTGCCAGCAGCATAGGACATAGCACAGATACGCAGTATTTT.

This chain connects TRBV6-6 to TRBJ1-5; no clear D. CDR1 MNHNY and CDR2 SVGAGI come from the germline V gene (reference sequence). V lost 5 bases to trimming and J lost 7 bases, with 6 bases between them. The CDR3 is 11 residues long. The CDR3: CASSNSQPQHF. The CDR3 region has the DNA TGTGCCAGCAGTAATTCACAGCCCCAGCATTTT.

This clone was observed once. The chain employs TRBV5-1 and TRBJ1-1; D may be TRBD1 (5 bases). Deletions cut 7 bases from V and 1 base from J, with 11 bases between. The germline gives CDR1 SGHRS, CDR2 YFSETQ. The CDR3 has 13 amino acids. CDR3 nucleotides: TGCGCCAGCGGACATGCAAGGAACACTGAAGCTTTCTTT. Translated, it gives CASGHARNTEAFF. The variable domain in full, with the rest retrieved from reference TRBV5-1 and TRBJ1-1, is KAGVTQTPRYLIKTRGQQVTLSCSPISGHRSVSWYQQTPGQGLQFLFEYFSETQRNKGNFPGRFSGRQFSNSRSEMNVSTLELGDSALYLCASGHARNTEAFFGQGTRLTVV.

This chain uses TRBV5-4 with TRBJ2-1, with D perhaps TRBD2 (6 bases). V lost 4 bases and J 6 bases, leaving 23 bases between the germline ends. CDR3 size: 17 residues. CDR1 and CDR2 from the germline V gene are SGHNT and YYREEE (reference sequence). For the CDR3, the DNA is TGTGCCAGCAGCCCATCCCACCCCCTGACTAGGAGCAATGAGCAGTTCTTC. Its protein is CASSPSHPLTRSNEQFF. The complete variable domain, with remaining parts taken from reference TRBV5-4 and TRBJ2-1, reads ETGVTQSPTHLIKTRGQQVTLRCSSQSGHNTVSWYQQALGQGPQFIFQYYREEENGRGNFPPRFSGLQFPNYSSELNVNALELDDSALYLCASSPSHPLTRSNEQFFGPGTRLTVL.

The chain carries TRBV5-1 and TRBJ2-3, with 9 bases aligning to TRBD1. V was pared by 3 bases and J by 4 bases, with 6 bases of the junction left unmatched. The germline CDR1 and CDR2 sequences are SGHRS and YFSETQ. The CDR3 extends over 15 amino acids. The CDR3 loop is CASSSTGGRSDTQYF. The CDR3 coding sequence is TGCGCCAGCAGCTCCACAGGGGGCAGGTCAGATACGCAGTATTTT.

This chain connects TRBV7-8 to TRBJ2-1, with D hard to call. With 3 bases removed from V and 0 bases from J, the gap between germline ends came to 9 bases. This CDR3 comprises 15 residues. Per germline, CDR1 SGHVS and CDR2 FQNEAQ. CDR3 DNA sequence: TGTGCCAGCAGCTTTGACACACGCTCCTACAATGAGCAGTTCTTC. Its protein product is CASSFDTRSYNEQFF.